Detailed here is one TCR beta chain. What it recognizes is unknown. The data stem from a study of T cells after yellow fever vaccination. Study outcomes and limitations: By day 5 rather than day 15, the secondary response had peaked, though it was weaker. Clonotypes shared by both compartments, CD4 and CD8, made up a small share.

Production of TCR cDNA was by 5'RACE template switching, which also added a universal primer site and UMIs. One entry per CDR3 protein results from TCRdb running MiXCR on the 5' RACE reads. Altogether about 580,000 distinct CDR3 sequences are present, less than 20% being singletons, with the ten largest covering around 16%. Looked up from germline, CDR1 is SGHTA and CDR2 is FQGNSA. Trimming removed 5 bases from V and 5 bases from J, with 13 bases in between. CDR3 size: 14 residues. This TCR came from a man between 18 and 29 years old who received the YFV17D yellow fever vaccine. Sequenced here: PBMCs, sampled less than 6 days after the first yellow fever vaccination. This chain links TRBV7-2 with TRBJ2-1; no clear D gene. CDR3 DNA: TGTGCCAGCAGCCAAACAAGGCTTCACAATGAGCAGTTCTTC. The encoded protein is CASSQTRLHNEQFF.